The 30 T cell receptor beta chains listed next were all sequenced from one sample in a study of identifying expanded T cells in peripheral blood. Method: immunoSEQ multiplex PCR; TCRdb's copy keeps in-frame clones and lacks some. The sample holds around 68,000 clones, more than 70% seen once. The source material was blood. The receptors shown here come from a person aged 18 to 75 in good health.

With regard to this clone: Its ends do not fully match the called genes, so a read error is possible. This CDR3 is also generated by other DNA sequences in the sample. The CDR3 DNA sequence: TGCGCCACCAGCCTGGGACAGGGGTATTCACCCCTCCACTTT. Translating it yields CATSLGQGYSPLHF. The chain uses TRBV15 and TRBJ1-6; 10 bases match TRBD1. The CDR3 contains 14 residues. Germline V lookup: CDR1 LNHNV, CDR2 YYDKDF (reference sequence).

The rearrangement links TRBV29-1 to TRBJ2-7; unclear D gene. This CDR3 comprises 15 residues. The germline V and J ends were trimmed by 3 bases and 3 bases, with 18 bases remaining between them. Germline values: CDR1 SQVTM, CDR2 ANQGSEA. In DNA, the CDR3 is TGCAGCGTTGACACTTTTAGCAGAGGTTACTACGAGCAGTACTTC. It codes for CSVDTFSRGYYEQYF.

The CDR3 sequence: CASSVDPTSGIMNEQFF. The DNA for the CDR3 is TGTGCCAGCAGCGTAGACCCCACTAGCGGGATAATGAATGAGCAGTTCTTC. V usage is TRBV9 and J usage is TRBJ2-1; 10 nucleotides match TRBD2. This CDR3 is built from 17 residues. Germline CDR1 SGDLS, CDR2 YYNGEE. After removal of 0 bases from V and 7 bases from J, the junction contained 10 bases not matched to a gene.

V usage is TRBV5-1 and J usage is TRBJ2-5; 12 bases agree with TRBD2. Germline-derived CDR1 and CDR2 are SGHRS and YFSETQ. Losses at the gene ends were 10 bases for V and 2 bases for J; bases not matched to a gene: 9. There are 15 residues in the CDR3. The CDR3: CASRTSGKGQETQYF. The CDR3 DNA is TGCGCCTCAAGGACTAGCGGGAAGGGACAAGAGACCCAGTACTTC.

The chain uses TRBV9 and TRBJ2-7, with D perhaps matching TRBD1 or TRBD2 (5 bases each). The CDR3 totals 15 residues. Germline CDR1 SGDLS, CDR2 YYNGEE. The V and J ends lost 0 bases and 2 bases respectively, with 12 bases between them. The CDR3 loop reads CASSVGARGAYEQYF. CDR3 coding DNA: TGTGCCAGCAGCGTAGGAGCCCGAGGGGCCTACGAGCAGTACTTC.

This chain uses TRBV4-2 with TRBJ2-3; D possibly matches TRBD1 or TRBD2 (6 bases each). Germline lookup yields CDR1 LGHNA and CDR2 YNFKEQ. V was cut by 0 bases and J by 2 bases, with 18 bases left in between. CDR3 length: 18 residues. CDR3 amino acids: CASSQEAPMTGATDTQYF. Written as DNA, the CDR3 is TGTGCCAGCAGCCAAGAAGCTCCAATGACGGGGGCCACAGATACGCAGTATTTT.

The CDR3 region is CASSIANSGLYEQYF. Here the CDR3 DNA reads TGTGCCAGTAGTATAGCGAATAGCGGATTATACGAGCAGTACTTC. This chain connects TRBV19 to TRBJ2-7, with D perhaps TRBD2 (6 bases). The germline gives CDR1 LNHDA, CDR2 SQIVND (reference sequence). This CDR3 has 15 amino acids. Trimming removed 1 base at V and 4 bases at J, with 14 bases between. The full variable domain, in which reference TRBV19 and TRBJ2-7 provide the parts outside the CDR3, is DGGITQSPKYLFRKEGQNVTLSCEQNLNHDAMYWYRQDPGQGLRLIYYSQIVNDFQKGDIAEGYSVSREKKESFPLTVTSAQKNPTAFYLCASSIANSGLYEQYFGPGTRLTVT.

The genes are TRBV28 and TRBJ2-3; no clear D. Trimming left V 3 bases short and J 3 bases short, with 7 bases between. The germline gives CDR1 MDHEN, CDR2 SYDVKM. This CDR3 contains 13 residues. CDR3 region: CASSFLVTDTQYF. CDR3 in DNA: TGTGCCAGCAGTTTTTTAGTAACAGATACGCAGTATTTT.

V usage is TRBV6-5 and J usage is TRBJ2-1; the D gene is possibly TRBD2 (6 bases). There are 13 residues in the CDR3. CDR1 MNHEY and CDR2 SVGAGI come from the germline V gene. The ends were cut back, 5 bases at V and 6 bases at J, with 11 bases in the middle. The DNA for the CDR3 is TGTGCCAGCAGTGGAGGGAGAAGCAATGAGCAGTTCTTC. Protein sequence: CASSGGRSNEQFF.

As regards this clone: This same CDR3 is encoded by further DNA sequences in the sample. CDR3 in amino acids: CASSLGVQETQYF. The CDR3 region has the DNA TGCGCCAGCAGCTTAGGTGTCCAAGAGACCCAGTACTTC. The V gene is TRBV5-1, the J gene TRBJ2-5, with D uncertain. The V gene's germline CDR1 is SGHRS and CDR2 YFSETQ. The CDR3 consists of 13 residues. With 2 bases removed from V and 1 base from J, the gap between germline ends came to 6 bases.

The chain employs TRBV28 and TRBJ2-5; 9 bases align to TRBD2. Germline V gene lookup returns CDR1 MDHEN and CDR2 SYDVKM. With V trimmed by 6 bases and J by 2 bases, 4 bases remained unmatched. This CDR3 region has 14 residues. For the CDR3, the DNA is TGTGCCAGCAGGGGCGGGGGGGTGCAAGAGACCCAGTACTTC. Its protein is CASRGGGVQETQYF.

CDR3 region: CSVQPGPNEAFF. In DNA, the CDR3 is TGCAGCGTCCAACCGGGGCCAAATGAAGCTTTCTTT. This rearrangement joins TRBV29-1 to TRBJ1-1; TRBD1 might be the D (5 bases). CDR1 and CDR2 (germline): SQVTM, ANQGSEA. The length of the CDR3 is 12 residues. Trimming stripped 6 bases from V and 7 bases from J, with 15 bases between.

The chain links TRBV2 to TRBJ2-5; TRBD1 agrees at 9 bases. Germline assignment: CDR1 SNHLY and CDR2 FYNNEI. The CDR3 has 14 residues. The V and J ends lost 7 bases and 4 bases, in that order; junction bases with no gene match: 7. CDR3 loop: CASNLHRGPETQYF. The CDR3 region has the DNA TGTGCCAGCAATCTTCACAGGGGGCCAGAGACCCAGTACTTC.

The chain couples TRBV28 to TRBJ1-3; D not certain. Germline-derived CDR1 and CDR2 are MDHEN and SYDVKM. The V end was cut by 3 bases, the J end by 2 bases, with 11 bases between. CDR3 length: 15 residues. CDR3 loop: CASSFASRPGNTIYF. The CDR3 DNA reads TGTGCCAGCAGTTTCGCCTCCAGGCCTGGAAACACCATATATTTT.

Here the CDR3 reads CASSIDSGGAVTGELFF. The CDR3 DNA reads as TGTGCCAGTAGTATAGACAGCGGGGGGGCCGTTACCGGGGAGCTGTTTTTT. The chain links TRBV19 to TRBJ2-2; TRBD2 matches 10 bases. The V segment lost 0 bases and the J segment 5 bases; nucleotides outside the gene matches: 6. CDR1 and CDR2 from the germline V gene are LNHDA and SQIVND (reference sequence). This CDR3 region has 17 residues.

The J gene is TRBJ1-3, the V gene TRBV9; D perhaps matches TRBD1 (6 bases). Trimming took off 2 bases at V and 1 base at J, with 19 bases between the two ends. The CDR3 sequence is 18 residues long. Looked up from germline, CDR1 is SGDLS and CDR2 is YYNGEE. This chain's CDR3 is CASSVGAASQISGNTIYF. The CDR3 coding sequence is TGTGCCAGCAGCGTGGGGGCAGCCAGCCAGATTTCTGGAAACACCATATATTTT.

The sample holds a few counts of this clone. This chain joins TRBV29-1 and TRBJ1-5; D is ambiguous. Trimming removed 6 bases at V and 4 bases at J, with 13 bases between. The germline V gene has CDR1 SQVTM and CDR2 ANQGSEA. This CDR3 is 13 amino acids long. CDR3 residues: CSVETGNNQPQHF. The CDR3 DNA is TGCAGCGTGGAAACGGGCAATAATCAGCCCCAGCATTTT.

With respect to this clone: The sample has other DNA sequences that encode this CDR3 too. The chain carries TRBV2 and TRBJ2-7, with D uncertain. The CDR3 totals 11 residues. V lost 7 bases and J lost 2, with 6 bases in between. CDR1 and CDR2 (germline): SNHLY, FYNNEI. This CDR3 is CASTQAYEQYF. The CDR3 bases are TGTGCCAGCACTCAGGCCTACGAGCAGTACTTC.

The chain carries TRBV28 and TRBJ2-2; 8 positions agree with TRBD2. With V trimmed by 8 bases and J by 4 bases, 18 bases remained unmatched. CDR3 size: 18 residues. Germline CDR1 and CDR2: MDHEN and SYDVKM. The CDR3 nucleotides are TGTGCCAGCCGTTCTGGGAGCGGGGGAACGCACCCCACCGGGGAGCTGTTTTTT. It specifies CASRSGSGGTHPTGELFF.

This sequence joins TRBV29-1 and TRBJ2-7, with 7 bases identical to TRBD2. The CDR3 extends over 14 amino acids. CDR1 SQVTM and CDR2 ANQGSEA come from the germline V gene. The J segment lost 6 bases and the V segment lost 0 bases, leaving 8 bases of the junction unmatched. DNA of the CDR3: TGCAGCGTTGAAGAGGGTAGACTAGCAGGCGAGCAGTACTTC. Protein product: CSVEEGRLAGEQYF.

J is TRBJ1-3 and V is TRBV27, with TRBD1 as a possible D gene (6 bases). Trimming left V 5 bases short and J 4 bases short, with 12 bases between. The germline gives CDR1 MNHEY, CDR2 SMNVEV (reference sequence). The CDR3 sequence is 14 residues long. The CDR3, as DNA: TGTGCCAGCAGTCGGGCAGGGGAAGGAAACACCATATATTTT. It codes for CASSRAGEGNTIYF.

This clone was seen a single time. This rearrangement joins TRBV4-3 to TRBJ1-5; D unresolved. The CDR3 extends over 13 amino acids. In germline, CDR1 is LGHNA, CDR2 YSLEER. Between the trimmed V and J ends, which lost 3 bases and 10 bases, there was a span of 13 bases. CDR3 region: CASSQEAGSPQHF. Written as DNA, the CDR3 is TGCGCCAGCAGCCAGGAGGCGGGTAGTCCCCAGCATTTT.

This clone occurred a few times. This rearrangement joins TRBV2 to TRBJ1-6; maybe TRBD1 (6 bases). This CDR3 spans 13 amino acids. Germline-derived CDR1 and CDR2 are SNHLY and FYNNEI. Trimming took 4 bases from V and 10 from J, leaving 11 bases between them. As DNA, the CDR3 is TGTGCCAGCAGTGCACAGGGATACTCACCCCTCCACTTT. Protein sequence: CASSAQGYSPLHF.

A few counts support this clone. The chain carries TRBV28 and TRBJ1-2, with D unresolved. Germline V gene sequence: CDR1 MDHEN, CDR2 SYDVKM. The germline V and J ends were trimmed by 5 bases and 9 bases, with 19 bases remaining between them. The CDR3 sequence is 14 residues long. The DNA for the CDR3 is TGTGCCAGCAGTCTCTATTCCTCCACCCCTAGCTACACCTTC. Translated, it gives CASSLYSSTPSYTF.

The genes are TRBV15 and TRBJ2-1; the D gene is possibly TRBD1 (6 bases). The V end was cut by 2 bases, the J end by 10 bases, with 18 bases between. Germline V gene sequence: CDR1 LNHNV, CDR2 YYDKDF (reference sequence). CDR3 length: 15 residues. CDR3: CATSRPQQGPSEQFF. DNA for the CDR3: TGTGCCACCAGCAGACCTCAACAGGGTCCTTCGGAGCAGTTCTTC.

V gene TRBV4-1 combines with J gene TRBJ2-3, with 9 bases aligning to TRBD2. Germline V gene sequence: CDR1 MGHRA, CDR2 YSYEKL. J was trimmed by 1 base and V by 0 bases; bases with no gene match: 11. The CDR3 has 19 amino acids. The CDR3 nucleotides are TGCGCCAGCAGCCAAGATCAAGGTAGCGGGAGCCTCCGCACAGATACGCAGTATTTT. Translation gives CASSQDQGSGSLRTDTQYF.

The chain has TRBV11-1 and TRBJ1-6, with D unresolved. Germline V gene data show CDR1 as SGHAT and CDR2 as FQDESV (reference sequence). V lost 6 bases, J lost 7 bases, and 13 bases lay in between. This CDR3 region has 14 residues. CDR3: CASRTLSVNSPLHF. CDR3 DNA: TGTGCCAGCAGAACCCTGTCAGTGAATTCACCCCTCCACTTT.

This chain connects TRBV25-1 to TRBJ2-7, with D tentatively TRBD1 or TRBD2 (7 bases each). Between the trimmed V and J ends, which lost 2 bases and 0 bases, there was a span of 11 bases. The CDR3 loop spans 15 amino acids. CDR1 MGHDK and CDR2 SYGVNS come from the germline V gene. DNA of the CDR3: TGTGCCAGCAGTGAACCCAGGGGGGGCTCCTACGAGCAGTACTTC. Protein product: CASSEPRGGSYEQYF.

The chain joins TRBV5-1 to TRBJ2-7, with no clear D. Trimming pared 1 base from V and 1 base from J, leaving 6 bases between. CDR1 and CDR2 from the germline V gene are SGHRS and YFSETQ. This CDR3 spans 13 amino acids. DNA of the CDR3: TGCGCCAGCAGCTTGCACAGTTCCTACGAGCAGTACTTC. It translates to CASSLHSSYEQYF.

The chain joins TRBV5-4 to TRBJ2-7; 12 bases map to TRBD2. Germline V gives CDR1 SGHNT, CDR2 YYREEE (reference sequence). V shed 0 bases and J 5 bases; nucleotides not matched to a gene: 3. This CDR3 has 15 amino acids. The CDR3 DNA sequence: TGTGCCAGCAGCTTGGAGCGGACTAGCGGGAACGAGCAGTACTTC. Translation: CASSLERTSGNEQYF.